The present entry profiles one TCR beta chain with its context. Under the authors' procedure: Reference gene primers were amplified, and this amplification served to estimate nucleated cell counts. Sequencing was performed with immunoSEQ multiplex PCR; in TCRdb, only in-frame clones are kept and a portion is missing. Clonal size and the V and J genes are those of that table, whereas D and trimming came from the DNA. Of tens of thousands of clones detected, 82% appear once; the ten largest clones hold approximately 1.2%. The data derive from a study of blood T cell repertoires in COVID-19. Study context: COVID-19 samples collected from the United States, Italy and Spain covered acute and convalescent phases. Sources were T cells, B-cell-depleted T cells, or PBMCs; the material itself was cDNA or gDNA.

Trimming cost V 3 bases and J 9 bases; bases outside gene matches: 1. The length of the CDR3 is 14 residues. The germline gives CDR1 LGHDT, CDR2 YNNKEL (reference sequence). Sequences were obtained from peripheral blood. The chain has TRBV3-1 (or the pseudogene TRBV3-2) and TRBJ2-1; 14 bases fit TRBD2. The TCR originated in a woman of 80 years or more with acute or convalescent COVID-19. The CDR3 spells CASSHGLAGGEQFF. The CDR3 DNA follows: TGTGCCAGCAGCCACGGACTAGCGGGAGGTGAGCAGTTCTTC.